The 28 T cell receptor beta chains below all came from one sample that was sequenced in a study of T-cell memory formation after mild COVID-19. Each CDR3 protein gets one entry after TCRdb re-called the 5' RACE reads with MiXCR. The data hold around 340,000 distinct CDR3 sequences, with around 21% observed a single time. Sequenced material: PBMCs or a T cell subset sorted from them (not recorded which). These TCRs come from an adult woman who had mild COVID-19 (a few samples of this study predate the infection). Cell type and time point are not known.

This clonotype occurred a few times. The CDR3 sequence: CSVGDRVGDTDTQYF. The CDR3 DNA reads TGCAGCGTAGGGGACAGGGTCGGGGACACAGATACGCAGTATTTT. The rearrangement joins TRBV29-1 to TRBJ2-3, with 9 bases matching TRBD1. V shed 6 bases and J 2 bases; nucleotides not matched to a gene: 9. There are 15 residues in the CDR3. Germline V CDR1 and CDR2: SQVTM, ANQGSEA.

The chain joins TRBV19 to TRBJ2-1; 8 nucleotides align to TRBD2. This CDR3 is 17 amino acids long. Germline values: CDR1 LNHDA, CDR2 SQIVND (reference sequence). V shed 3 bases and J 9 bases; nucleotides not matched to a gene: 16. The CDR3 is CASSIGGVLAGESEQFF. CDR3 nucleotides: TGTGCCAGTAGTATCGGGGGGGTGCTCGCGGGAGAGTCTGAGCAGTTCTTC.

In its sample, this clonotype was seen a few times. The chain carries TRBV4-2 and TRBJ1-6, with D uncertain. The CDR3 has 13 amino acids. Trimming took off 0 bases at V and 10 bases at J, with 7 bases between the two ends. Germline lookup yields CDR1 LGHNA and CDR2 YNFKEQ. The CDR3 loop is CASSQDIQSPLHF. For the CDR3, the DNA is TGTGCCAGCAGCCAAGACATTCAATCACCCCTCCACTTT.

The table lists this clonotype with a few counts. This chain connects TRBV4-1 to TRBJ1-3; a weak D match, TRBD1 (5 bases). CDR1 MGHRA and CDR2 YSYEKL come from the germline V gene. V lost 1 base, J lost 0 bases, and 10 bases lay in between. The CDR3 contains 16 residues. CDR3 sequence: CASSQGRAPSGNTIYF. Here the CDR3 DNA reads TGCGCCAGCAGCCAAGGCAGGGCCCCCTCTGGAAACACCATATATTTT.

This clonotype appeared a few times. The J gene is TRBJ2-1, the V gene TRBV29-1, with D possibly TRBD2 on 6 matching bases. Germline V gene sequence: CDR1 SQVTM, CDR2 ANQGSEA. The CDR3 loop spans 15 amino acids. V gave up 6 bases and J gave up 5 bases, with 20 bases separating them. The CDR3 DNA follows: TGCAGCGTCGCGGCTAGGTTGACGGGAGACAATGAGCAGTTCTTC. Its protein is CSVAARLTGDNEQFF.

The V and J genes are TRBV4-3 and TRBJ2-1; D is undetermined. V gave up 0 bases and J gave up 9 bases, with 9 bases separating them. This CDR3 spans 13 amino acids. Germline CDR1 and CDR2: LGHNA and YSLEER. CDR3 nucleotide sequence: TGCGCCAGCAGCCAAGAGGCAGTGACTGAGCAGTTCTTC. As protein: CASSQEAVTEQFF.

This clonotype appeared a few times. This chain joins TRBV7-9 and TRBJ2-1; D unclear. The CDR3 totals 15 residues. Trimming removed 3 bases at V and 0 bases at J, with 9 bases between. From germline, CDR1 is SEHNR and CDR2 FQNEAQ (reference sequence). CDR3 sequence reads: CASSLNRRSYNEQFF. The CDR3 bases are TGTGCCAGCAGCTTGAATAGACGCTCCTACAATGAGCAGTTCTTC.

This clonotype was counted between two and nine times. The V call is TRBV2, the J call TRBJ2-7; the D gene is possibly TRBD1 (6 bases). The germline CDR1 and CDR2 sequences are SNHLY and FYNNEI. Trimming took 7 bases from V and 2 from J, leaving 12 bases between them. This CDR3 comprises 13 residues. CDR3 sequence: CASISGAPYEQYF. Written as DNA, the CDR3 is TGTGCCAGCATATCAGGGGCCCCCTACGAGCAGTACTTC.

This chain joins TRBV3-1 and TRBJ1-1; TRBD1 matches at 10 bases. There are 19 residues in the CDR3. Germline CDR1 is LGHDT and CDR2 is YNNKEL (reference sequence). V trimming: 0 bases; J trimming: 5 bases; junction bases outside the gene matches: 15. This CDR3 is CASSQDRRDRGQVETEAFF. The DNA of the CDR3 is TGTGCCAGCAGCCAAGATCGGCGGGACAGGGGACAGGTCGAAACTGAAGCTTTCTTT.

This clonotype was seen only a few times. This sequence joins TRBV29-1 and TRBJ2-1, with a weak D call TRBD2 (5 bases). The CDR3 sequence is 13 residues long. The V and J ends lost 7 bases and 4 bases respectively, with 14 bases between them. CDR1 and CDR2 from the germline V gene are SQVTM and ANQGSEA. DNA of the CDR3: TGCAGCGCTGATGAGGGTCTTTACAATGAGCAGTTCTTC. Its translation is CSADEGLYNEQFF.

The chain employs TRBV29-1 and TRBJ2-7, with 7 bases matching TRBD1. V trimming: 4 bases; J trimming: 6 bases; junction bases outside the gene matches: 21. CDR3 size: 17 residues. Germline CDR1 reads SQVTM; CDR2 reads ANQGSEA. CDR3 nucleotides: TGCAGCGTTGGGGGACAGATGACCTACGATTGGTCTAGCGAGCAGTACTTC. Amino acid sequence: CSVGGQMTYDWSSEQYF.

A few counts support this clonotype. In DNA form, the CDR3 reads TGCAGCGTTGAACGTGGGGGAAATGAGCAGTTCTTC. Its translation: CSVERGGNEQFF. The V call is TRBV29-1, the J call TRBJ2-1, with D possibly being TRBD1 or TRBD2 (5 bases each). Trimming removed 2 bases from V and 7 bases from J, with 9 bases in between. This CDR3 contains 12 residues. Germline V gives CDR1 SQVTM, CDR2 ANQGSEA.

This clonotype was found a few times. This chain joins TRBV15 and TRBJ2-7, with D possibly being TRBD2 (7 bases). Between the trimmed V and J ends, which lost 3 bases and 7 bases, there was a span of 16 bases. CDR1 and CDR2 (germline): LNHNV, YYDKDF (reference sequence). CDR3 length equals 14 residues. The CDR3 region is CATSRSAGAWEQYF. The CDR3 nucleotides read TGTGCCACCAGCAGGTCGGCGGGGGCTTGGGAGCAGTACTTC.

The chain joins TRBV2 to TRBJ2-7, with D unclear. Germline assignment: CDR1 SNHLY and CDR2 FYNNEI. The CDR3 length is 16 residues. Trimming took off 3 bases at V and 1 base at J, with 16 bases between the two ends. This CDR3 reads CASSEPRRLISYEQYF. CDR3 in DNA: TGTGCCAGCAGTGAGCCCCGACGGCTAATATCCTACGAGCAGTACTTC.

The genes are TRBV6-5 and TRBJ2-3; D is undetermined. The germline gives CDR1 MNHEY, CDR2 SVGAGI. The CDR3 consists of 11 residues. Trimming left V 6 bases short and J 4 bases short, with 5 bases between. This CDR3 is CASRSPDTQYF. The CDR3 DNA is TGTGCCAGCAGGTCTCCAGATACGCAGTATTTT.

This chain connects TRBV6-1 to TRBJ1-2; D is ambiguous. The ends were cut back, 6 bases at V and 5 bases at J, with 4 bases in the middle. The CDR3 runs 10 residues. Germline values: CDR1 MNHNS, CDR2 SASEGT. Written as DNA, the CDR3 is TGTGCCAGCAGCCAATATGGCTACACCTTC. The encoded protein is CASSQYGYTF.

This clonotype has only a few counts. The rearrangement uses TRBV6-5 and TRBJ2-3; 10 bases line up with TRBD1. The trim removed 2 bases at V and 4 bases at J, leaving 3 bases unmatched. This CDR3 spans 15 amino acids. Germline CDR1 reads MNHEY; CDR2 reads SVGAGI. CDR3: CASSYGTGDSDTQYF. CDR3 DNA: TGTGCCAGCAGTTACGGGACAGGGGATTCAGATACGCAGTATTTT.

A few counts support this clonotype. The genes are TRBV5-1 and TRBJ2-5; TRBD2 matches 7 bases. The CDR3 length is 13 residues. Per the germline V gene, CDR1 is SGHRS and CDR2 is YFSETQ. The V segment lost 5 bases and the J segment 1 base; nucleotides outside the gene matches: 2. This chain's CDR3 is CASRSSGQETQYF. CDR3 nucleotide sequence: TGCGCCAGCAGGTCTAGCGGCCAAGAGACCCAGTACTTC.

This clonotype was picked up a small number of times. The V gene is TRBV7-3, the J gene TRBJ2-5; 7 bases line up with TRBD2. CDR3 size: 14 residues. Germline V gene lookup returns CDR1 SGHTA and CDR2 FQGTGA. Trimming at V came to 4 bases and at J to 2 bases, leaving 4 bases not matched to a gene. CDR3 sequence: CASSWLGGQETQYF. In nucleotides, the CDR3 is TGTGCCAGCAGCTGGTTGGGGGGGCAAGAGACCCAGTACTTC.

The gene calls are TRBV20-1 and TRBJ2-1, with D perhaps TRBD1 (6 bases). The CDR3 is made up of 14 amino acids. In germline, CDR1 is DFQATT, CDR2 SNEGSKA (reference sequence). The V end lost 5 bases, the J end lost 3 bases, and 14 bases lay between the germline ends. Written as DNA, the CDR3 is TGCAGTGCTCTATCCGGGACACTCTACAATGAGCAGTTCTTC. Translation: CSALSGTLYNEQFF.

This clonotype was counted a few times. The chain has TRBV7-9 and TRBJ1-1, with 8 bases matching TRBD1. The CDR3 loop spans 15 amino acids. Germline values: CDR1 SEHNR, CDR2 FQNEAQ (reference sequence). J lost 5 bases, V lost 3 bases, and 8 bases had no gene match. CDR3 residues: CASSLPTGGKTEAFF. CDR3 sequence (DNA): TGTGCCAGCAGCTTGCCCACAGGGGGTAAAACTGAAGCTTTCTTT.

The CDR3 nucleotides are TGCAGCGCCCGCAGGCGGCTAGCGGACTACGAGCAGTACTTC. This translates into CSARRRLADYEQYF. J is TRBJ2-7 and V is TRBV29-1; 7 positions match TRBD2. This CDR3 has 14 residues. The germline CDR1 and CDR2 sequences are SQVTM and ANQGSEA. The trim removed 7 bases at V and 3 bases at J, leaving 12 bases unmatched.

The gene calls are TRBV10-3 and TRBJ2-1; 11 bases match TRBD1. The CDR3 is 15 residues long. Germline CDR1 is ENHRY and CDR2 is SYGVKD. The V segment lost 5 bases and the J segment 8 bases; nucleotides outside the gene matches: 8. The CDR3 sequence is CAISTDRGLKDEQFF. CDR3 DNA sequence: TGTGCCATCAGTACGGACAGGGGGCTGAAGGATGAGCAGTTCTTC.

V gene TRBV9 combines with J gene TRBJ2-3; no definite D call. The CDR3 extends over 14 amino acids. The V and J ends lost 3 bases and 5 bases respectively, with 13 bases between them. In germline, CDR1 is SGDLS, CDR2 YYNGEE. The CDR3 DNA sequence: TGTGCCAGCAGCGGAGGACGTTCTGAAGATACGCAGTATTTT. This translates into CASSGGRSEDTQYF.

The chain joins TRBV5-4 to TRBJ2-5, with TRBD1 identical over 7 bases. V lost 6 bases, J lost 2 bases, and 10 bases stayed unmatched. The CDR3 sequence is 15 residues long. From germline, CDR1 is SGHNT and CDR2 YYREEE (reference sequence). CDR3 protein: CASNPGQFGQETQYF. The CDR3 DNA reads as TGTGCCAGCAACCCGGGACAGTTCGGGCAAGAGACCCAGTACTTC.

This chain uses TRBV12-3 or TRBV12-4 with TRBJ1-1; 10 bases are a match to TRBD1. The CDR3 is 16 residues long. The trim removed 5 bases at V and 2 bases at J, leaving 8 bases unmatched. The CDR3 protein is CASSPRQGARNTEAFF. As DNA, the CDR3 is TGTGCCAGCAGTCCGCGACAGGGGGCGAGAAACACTGAAGCTTTCTTT.

In this sample, this clonotype turned up many times. The chain joins TRBV4-3 to TRBJ2-7; D is ambiguous. Per germline, CDR1 LGHNA and CDR2 YSLEER. The CDR3 sequence is 14 residues long. Trimming took 5 bases from V and 0 from J, leaving 11 bases between them. The CDR3 region has the DNA TGCGCCAGCAGCGTGGGTCATTACTCCTACGAGCAGTACTTC. Translation gives CASSVGHYSYEQYF.

The J gene is TRBJ2-7, the V gene TRBV7-8; a weak D match, TRBD2 (6 bases). The CDR3 totals 15 residues. With 6 bases removed from V and 6 bases from J, the gap between germline ends came to 21 bases. Germline loops: CDR1 SGHVS, CDR2 FQNEAQ. This CDR3 reads CASRSRETPLGEQYF. The CDR3 bases are TGTGCCAGCAGAAGTCGGGAGACCCCCTTGGGCGAGCAGTACTTC.